This TCR beta chain was identified in a study of beta chain features in type 1 diabetes. A few counts support this clone. The whole isolated RNA underwent reverse transcription, so sequencing captured expressed TCRB transcripts. The protocol was immunoSEQ multiplex PCR, while the TCRdb copy is restricted to in-frame clones and leaves out a portion. The sample shows about 360,000 clones, roughly 13% of them seen only once. Specimen: naive CD4+ T cells from blood. The clonotype originates from a man in his late teens or twenties in good health.

CDR3: CAWSPGLAGQETQYF. The CDR3 coding sequence is TGTGCCTGGAGTCCGGGACTAGCGGGTCAAGAGACCCAGTACTTC. V gene TRBV30 combines with J gene TRBJ2-5, with TRBD2 matching 12 bases. Germline lookup yields CDR1 GTSNPN and CDR2 SVGIG (reference sequence). CDR3 length: 15 amino acids. J gave up 2 bases and V 2 bases, and 3 bases lay outside the gene matches.